The 9 T cell receptor beta chains reported below all come from one sample, sequenced in a study of control samples from healthy donors and cancer patients. The table came from immunoSEQ multiplex PCR; TCRdb's copy has only in-frame clones and leaves some out. The top ten hold 1.5% to 2% of the sample, which has about 98,000 clones, almost 85% seen once. The specimen was blood. Every receptor here comes from a man aged 55 to 70 in good health.

This clone has only one observation. The DNA for the CDR3 is TGTGCCAGTAGAGGGGGCAAGGGGGCTAGTGAGACCCAGTACTTC. Translated: CASRGGKGASETQYF. This sequence joins TRBV19 and TRBJ2-5, with 7 bases that match TRBD1. The V gene end was trimmed by 6 bases and the J gene end by 5 bases; junction bases not matched to a gene: 12. Germline CDR1 is LNHDA and CDR2 is SQIVND (reference sequence). The CDR3 is 15 amino acids.

This sequence joins TRBV29-1 and TRBJ2-7; D call uncertain. Germline V gene lookup returns CDR1 SQVTM and CDR2 ANQGSEA. V was clipped by 2 bases and J by 3 bases, with 5 bases between them. The CDR3 length is 11 residues. CDR3 residues: CSVESNYEQYF. The CDR3 DNA reads as TGCAGCGTTGAAAGTAACTACGAGCAGTACTTC.

The chain is built from TRBV5-1 and TRBJ2-3; a weak D match, TRBD2 (7 bases). CDR1 and CDR2 (germline): SGHRS, YFSETQ. This CDR3 spans 15 amino acids. V was cut by 0 bases and J by 4 bases, with 12 bases left in between. CDR3 DNA: TGCGCCAGCAGCTTGGTAGGGGGGGGTGCAGATACGCAGTATTTT. This codes for CASSLVGGGADTQYF. Combining the CDR3 with reference TRBV5-1 and TRBJ2-3 gives the whole variable domain KAGVTQTPRYLIKTRGQQVTLSCSPISGHRSVSWYQQTPGQGLQFLFEYFSETQRNKGNFPGRFSGRQFSNSRSEMNVSTLELGDSALYLCASSLVGGGADTQYFGPGTRLTVL.

This sequence joins TRBV30 and TRBJ1-5, with a tentative D call TRBD1 (6 bases). V was cut by 5 bases and J by 1 base, with 15 bases left in between. Germline loops: CDR1 GTSNPN, CDR2 SVGIG (reference sequence). The CDR3 totals 15 residues. For the CDR3, the DNA is TGTGCCTGGCACTCCGGGACACTCAGCAATCAGCCCCAGCATTTT. This translates into CAWHSGTLSNQPQHF.

The chain joins TRBV10-3 to TRBJ2-3; possibly TRBD2 for D (6 bases). Trimming removed 0 bases from V and 0 bases from J, with 13 bases in between. This CDR3 is 17 amino acids long. Germline-derived CDR1 and CDR2 are ENHRY and SYGVKD. The CDR3 sequence is CAISESSLAQSTDTQYF. CDR3 DNA sequence: TGTGCCATCAGTGAGTCTTCGCTAGCGCAAAGCACAGATACGCAGTATTTT.

The rearrangement links TRBV1 to TRBJ2-1; the table's D gene call, TRBD2, was not cross checked with the DNA. TRBV1 is annotated as a pseudogene. The CDR3 extends over 18 amino acids. The CDR3 reads CTSSSEPAGDRSYNEQFF. CDR3 bases: TGCACCAGCAGCAGCGAACCAGCGGGGGATCGCTCCTACAATGAGCAGTTCTTC.

This rearrangement joins TRBV28 to TRBJ2-7; D not resolved. V lost 2 bases, J lost 2 bases, and 4 bases lay in between. CDR1 and CDR2 from the germline V gene are MDHEN and SYDVKM. CDR3 length equals 12 residues. CDR3 in amino acids: CASSLDAYEQYF. CDR3 nucleotides: TGTGCCAGCAGTTTAGACGCCTACGAGCAGTACTTC.

The chain is built from TRBV18 and TRBJ1-5; D might be TRBD1 (5 bases). There are 14 residues in the CDR3. Germline V gene sequence: CDR1 KGHSH, CDR2 LQKENI. V lost 6 bases, J lost 0 bases, and 9 bases lay in between. DNA for the CDR3: TGTGCCAGCTCCCGACAGAATAGCAATCAGCCCCAGCATTTT. Translating it yields CASSRQNSNQPQHF.

The chain uses TRBV4-2 and TRBJ2-5; D might be TRBD2 (5 bases). V gave up 2 bases and J gave up 2 bases, with 18 bases separating them. The CDR3 is 17 amino acids. CDR1 and CDR2 from the germline V gene are LGHNA and YNFKEQ. CDR3 DNA sequence: TGTGCCAGCAGCCAAAAACTTAGCGACTATTTTCAAGAGACCCAGTACTTC. Its protein product is CASSQKLSDYFQETQYF.